The next 21 T cell receptor beta chains were all read from a single sample in a study of graft-versus-host responses after intestinal transplantation. Produced via immunoSEQ multiplex PCR; TCRdb's table is partial and in-frame only. The sample gives 80,000 to 100,000 clones, around 90% of which show up once; around 0.11% is in the top ten. Their antigens are not known. The sequences come from unstimulated CD4+ T cells sorted from spleen or lymph node cells, collected before intestinal transplant. These receptors were obtained from a human donor who received an intestinal transplant.

J is TRBJ2-3 and V is TRBV5-1; 8 bases align to TRBD2. This CDR3 contains 16 residues. V shed 0 bases and J 4 bases; nucleotides not matched to a gene: 7. The germline V gene encodes CDR1 SGHRS and CDR2 YFSETQ. Here the CDR3 reads CASSLEPAGVADTQYF. The DNA for the CDR3 is TGCGCCAGCAGCTTGGAGCCAGCGGGGGTTGCAGATACGCAGTATTTT.

The chain carries TRBV19 and TRBJ2-5; 7 bases are a match to TRBD1. J was trimmed by 1 base and V by 6 bases; bases with no gene match: 14. The germline V gene has CDR1 LNHDA and CDR2 SQIVND (reference sequence). The CDR3 extends over 17 amino acids. CDR3 nucleotide sequence: TGTGCCAGTAGGCCGGGACAGCGATTCGGACGCCAAGAGACCCAGTACTTC. Its translation is CASRPGQRFGRQETQYF.

The V gene is TRBV9, the J gene TRBJ2-7, with D hard to call. The V gene lost 4 bases and the J gene lost 4 bases, with 15 bases spanning the gap. Germline-derived CDR1 and CDR2 are SGDLS and YYNGEE. This CDR3 is 14 amino acids long. CDR3 nucleotides: TGTGCCAGCAGCCCAAGCCTGACTCTTTACGAGCAGTACTTC. It yields the protein CASSPSLTLYEQYF.

This rearrangement joins TRBV15 to TRBJ2-1; D is unclear. Germline-derived CDR1 and CDR2 are LNHNV and YYDKDF (reference sequence). The CDR3 extends over 15 amino acids. V was shortened by 0 bases and J by 0 bases, with 6 bases between the two germline ends. The CDR3 loop is CATSRDKSSYNEQFF. CDR3 nucleotides: TGTGCCACCAGCAGAGATAAGAGCTCCTACAATGAGCAGTTCTTC.

The rearrangement links TRBV5-5 to TRBJ1-4; D gene uncertain. Trimming removed 4 bases at V and 4 bases at J, with 11 bases between. This CDR3 is built from 14 residues. Germline values: CDR1 SGHKS, CDR2 YYEKEE (reference sequence). CDR3 bases: TGTGCCAGCAGCCAGCGGGCCATTAATGAAAAACTGTTTTTT. Amino acids: CASSQRAINEKLFF.

CDR3 in amino acids: CASRASEETQYF. In DNA form, the CDR3 reads TGTGCCAGCAGGGCTTCCGAAGAGACCCAGTACTTC. The gene calls are TRBV2 and TRBJ2-5; D ambiguous. The V end lost 6 bases, the J end lost 3 bases, and 8 bases lay between the germline ends. The CDR3 spans 12 residues. In germline, CDR1 is SNHLY, CDR2 FYNNEI.

About this clone itself: At one boundary the junction diverges from the germline segment, which might be a read error. The genes are TRBV5-1 and TRBJ1-3; D is unclear. There are 15 residues in the CDR3. Germline CDR1 and CDR2: SGHRS and YFSETQ. CDR3 coding DNA: TGCGCCAGCAGCTTAGCCGCGCAGAGCGGAAACACCATATACTTT. This translates into CASSLAAQSGNTIYF. Based on the CDR3 plus reference TRBV5-1 and TRBJ1-3, the full variable domain is KAGVTQTPRYLIKTRGQQVTLSCSPISGHRSVSWYQQTPGQGLQFLFEYFSETQRNKGNFPGRFSGRQFSNSRSEMNVSTLELGDSALYLCASSLAAQSGNTIYFGEGSWLTVV.

The chain employs TRBV6-1 and TRBJ1-5; TRBD1 matches at 9 bases. Germline assignment: CDR1 MNHNS and CDR2 SASEGT. J gave up 0 bases and V 2 bases, and 8 bases lay outside the gene matches. The CDR3 has 18 residues. The CDR3 loop is CASSESSGTGYSNQPQHF. The CDR3 bases are TGTGCCAGCAGTGAATCGTCGGGGACAGGGTATAGCAATCAGCCCCAGCATTTT.

This sequence joins TRBV27 and TRBJ1-2, with 7 bases aligning to TRBD1. Per germline, CDR1 MNHEY and CDR2 SMNVEV (reference sequence). V shed 5 bases and J 6 bases; nucleotides not matched to a gene: 6. This CDR3 is 13 amino acids long. The chain's CDR3 is CASSPRDRDGYTF. DNA for the CDR3: TGTGCCAGCAGTCCCCGGGACAGAGATGGCTACACCTTC.

This clone occurred once. This chain uses TRBV28 with TRBJ1-5; D possibly corresponds to TRBD1 (6 bases). The V and J ends lost 2 bases and 4 bases respectively, with 9 bases between them. Germline V gene data show CDR1 as MDHEN and CDR2 as SYDVKM. The CDR3 has 14 residues. CDR3: CASSLGTLNQPQHF. The DNA for the CDR3 is TGTGCCAGCAGTTTAGGGACACTTAATCAGCCCCAGCATTTT.

The chain combines TRBV5-4 with TRBJ2-1; TRBD2 aligns across 16 bases. V lost 3 bases, J lost 5 bases, and 2 bases stayed unmatched. In germline, CDR1 is SGHNT, CDR2 YYREEE (reference sequence). CDR3 size: 16 residues. Written as DNA, the CDR3 is TGTGCCAGCAGCTCGGGGACTAGCGGGGGGGACAATGAGCAGTTCTTC. The encoded protein is CASSSGTSGGDNEQFF. Full variable domain (rest looked up from reference TRBV5-4 and TRBJ2-1): ETGVTQSPTHLIKTRGQQVTLRCSSQSGHNTVSWYQQALGQGPQFIFQYYREEENGRGNFPPRFSGLQFPNYSSELNVNALELDDSALYLCASSSGTSGGDNEQFFGPGTRLTVL.

The chain couples TRBV10-2 to TRBJ2-7; D is undetermined. Germline V lookup: CDR1 WSHSY, CDR2 SAAADI. The V and J ends lost 7 bases and 2 bases respectively, with 21 bases between them. The CDR3 length is 16 residues. The DNA of the CDR3 is TGCGCCAGCACAAACCCTCGGTTTGACTCAACCTACGAGCAGTACTTC. Translated: CASTNPRFDSTYEQYF.

To note about this clone: This CDR3 is also generated by other DNA sequences in the sample. This chain joins TRBV5-4 and TRBJ1-2, with D maybe TRBD1 (6 bases). Per germline, CDR1 SGHNT and CDR2 YYREEE (reference sequence). The CDR3 is made up of 14 amino acids. Trimming left V 0 bases short and J 4 bases short, with 10 bases between. Here the CDR3 DNA reads TGTGCCAGCAGCTTGGACAGGGCGGGCTATGGCTACACCTTC. This gives the protein CASSLDRAGYGYTF.

This chain connects TRBV6-5 to TRBJ2-2; 7 positions agree with TRBD1. V gave up 6 bases and J gave up 4 bases; unmatched junction bases: 8. The germline V gene encodes CDR1 MNHEY and CDR2 SVGAGI. This CDR3 is built from 15 residues. The CDR3 region is CASRGRGLGTGELFF. CDR3 sequence (DNA): TGTGCCAGCAGGGGCAGGGGGTTGGGCACCGGGGAGCTGTTTTTT.

This chain connects TRBV2 to TRBJ1-2; possibly TRBD1 for D (6 bases). Germline-derived CDR1 and CDR2 are SNHLY and FYNNEI. Trimming cost V 6 bases and J 7 bases, with 12 bases left between them. CDR3 length equals 12 residues. The CDR3 is CASSAGVGGYTF. CDR3 nucleotides: TGTGCCAGCAGCGCAGGGGTGGGTGGCTACACCTTC.

The chain couples TRBV18 to TRBJ1-1, with D perhaps TRBD1 (6 bases). V was clipped by 3 bases and J by 4 bases, with 15 bases between them. CDR3 length equals 15 residues. Germline values: CDR1 KGHSH, CDR2 LQKENI. The CDR3 loop reads CASSPPQGSSTEAFF. The CDR3 bases are TGTGCCAGCTCACCCCCACAGGGTTCGAGCACTGAAGCTTTCTTT.

This chain connects TRBV11-2 to TRBJ1-2; the match to TRBD1 covers 7 bases. The CDR3 loop spans 15 amino acids. The J segment lost 8 bases and the V segment lost 5 bases, leaving 14 bases of the junction unmatched. Per the germline V gene, CDR1 is SGHAT and CDR2 is FQNNGV. CDR3 bases: TGTGCCAGCAGCCCGACGACAGGGTTTGGGTTGGGCTACACCTTC. Protein sequence: CASSPTTGFGLGYTF.

Concerning this clone: The same CDR3 is also encoded by other DNA sequences in this sample. This chain joins TRBV18 and TRBJ2-5, with a possible D match to TRBD2 (5 bases). V was trimmed by 2 bases and J by 5 bases, leaving 6 bases between them. The CDR3 totals 12 residues. Germline V gene data show CDR1 as KGHSH and CDR2 as LQKENI. CDR3 bases: TGTGCCAGCTCACCAAGAGGGGAGACCCAGTACTTC. Encoded protein: CASSPRGETQYF.

CDR3 DNA: TGTGCCAGCAGCTTTACAGGGGACACTGAAGCTTTCTTT. It codes for CASSFTGDTEAFF. This chain links TRBV7-3 with TRBJ1-1; 7 positions agree with TRBD1. This CDR3 has 13 amino acids. The junction had 1 base not matched to a gene; V was cut back by 3 bases and J by 3 bases. Germline V lookup: CDR1 SGHTA, CDR2 FQGTGA.

The count of this clone is one. The chain uses TRBV19 and TRBJ1-5; D call uncertain. V was shortened by 7 bases and J by 4 bases, with 17 bases between the two germline ends. This CDR3 contains 15 residues. Germline CDR1 is LNHDA and CDR2 is SQIVND (reference sequence). The CDR3 bases are TGTGCCAGTATTAGTTTGGGAGTTGAGAATCAGCCCCAGCATTTT. Translating gives CASISLGVENQPQHF.

This chain connects TRBV5-5 to TRBJ2-5; D is possibly TRBD1 (6 bases). V gave up 4 bases and J gave up 5 bases, with 21 bases separating them. The CDR3 has 16 amino acids. Germline V gene lookup returns CDR1 SGHKS and CDR2 YYEKEE (reference sequence). The CDR3 protein is CASSLPPGHIPETQYF. In DNA, the CDR3 is TGTGCCAGCAGCCTCCCTCCGGGACACATTCCCGAGACCCAGTACTTC.